This TCR beta chain comes out of a study of T cell changes during pregnancy in multiple sclerosis. Data came from immunoSEQ multiplex PCR; TCRdb stores just in-frame clones and leaves some out. The sample records roughly 56,000 clones, around 90% being singletons. Trimming pared 10 bases from V and 1 base from J, leaving 10 bases between. This CDR3 comprises 12 residues. Per germline, CDR1 LNHDA and CDR2 SQIVND (reference sequence). Sequences were derived from peripheral blood, sampled in the first trimester of pregnancy. The sequence was obtained from a female donor with multiple sclerosis, enrolled in a pregnancy study. The V and J genes are TRBV19 and TRBJ1-1; D call uncertain. The CDR3 DNA reads as TGTGCCACCTGTTCGGGGAACACTGAAGCTTTCTTT. It encodes CATCSGNTEAFF.